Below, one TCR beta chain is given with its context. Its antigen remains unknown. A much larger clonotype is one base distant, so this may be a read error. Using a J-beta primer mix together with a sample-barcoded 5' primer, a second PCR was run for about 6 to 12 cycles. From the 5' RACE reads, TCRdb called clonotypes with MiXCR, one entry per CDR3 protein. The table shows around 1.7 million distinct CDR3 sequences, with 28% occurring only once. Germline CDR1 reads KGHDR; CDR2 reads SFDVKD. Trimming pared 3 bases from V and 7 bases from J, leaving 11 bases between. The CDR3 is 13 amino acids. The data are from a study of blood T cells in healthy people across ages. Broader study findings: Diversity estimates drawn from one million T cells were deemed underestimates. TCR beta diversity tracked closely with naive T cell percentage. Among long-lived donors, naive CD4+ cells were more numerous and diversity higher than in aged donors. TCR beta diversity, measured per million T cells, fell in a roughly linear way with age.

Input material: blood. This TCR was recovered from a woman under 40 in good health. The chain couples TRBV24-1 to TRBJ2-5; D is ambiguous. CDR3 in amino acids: CATSDGWSSTQYF. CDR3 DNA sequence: TGTGCCACCAGTGATGGTTGGAGTTCGACCCAGTACTTC.